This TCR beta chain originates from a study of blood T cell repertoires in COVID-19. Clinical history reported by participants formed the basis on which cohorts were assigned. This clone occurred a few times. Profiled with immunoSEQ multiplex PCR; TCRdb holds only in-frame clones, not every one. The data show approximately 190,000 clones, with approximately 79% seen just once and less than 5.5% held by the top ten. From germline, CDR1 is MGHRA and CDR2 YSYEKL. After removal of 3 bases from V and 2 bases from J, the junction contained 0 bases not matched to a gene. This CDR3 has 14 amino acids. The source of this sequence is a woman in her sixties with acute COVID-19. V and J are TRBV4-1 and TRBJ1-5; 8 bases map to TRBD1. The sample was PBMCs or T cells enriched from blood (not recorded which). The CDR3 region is CASSQTGGNQPQHF. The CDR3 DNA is TGCGCCAGCAGCCAGACAGGGGGCAATCAGCCCCAGCATTTT.